One sample yielded the 4 T cell receptor beta chains listed below, sequenced in a study of early T cells in non-severe SARS-CoV-2 infection (dated by TCRdb to about 2021). Libraries were prepared through 5' RACE. The reads were generated on a NextSeq 500. TCRdb passed the public sequencing reads through fastp at Q25 and MiXCR, retaining productive beta sequences. Records with the same CDR3 protein are collapsed into one entry carrying the most frequent genes and DNA. This sample comprises about 48,000 distinct CDR3 sequences, about 7.4% of them detected only once. 5% to 6.5% of the sample lies in the top ten. The sample taken for sequencing was whole blood. These TCRs come from an adult who was a healthcare worker with PCR-confirmed SARS-CoV-2 infection or an uninfected control (not recorded which).

This clonotype came up a few times. The rearrangement links TRBV19 to TRBJ2-1; perhaps TRBD1 as D (6 bases). The germline V and J ends were trimmed by 5 bases and 4 bases, with 12 bases remaining between them. The CDR3 spans 14 residues. Germline-derived CDR1 and CDR2 are LNHDA and SQIVND (reference sequence). This CDR3 is CASSGRTAYNEQFF. The CDR3 DNA is TGTGCCAGTAGTGGAAGGACAGCATACAATGAGCAGTTCTTC.

This clonotype has a count of ten or more. The CDR3 sequence is CASGRQGTENTIYF. In DNA, the CDR3 is TGTGCTAGTGGCCGACAGGGAACCGAAAACACCATATATTTT. The chain combines TRBV12-5 with TRBJ1-3, with 7 bases fitting TRBD1. The CDR3 covers 14 residues. V was pared by 6 bases and J by 6 bases, with 8 bases of the junction left unmatched. CDR1 and CDR2 from the germline V gene are LGHNT and FRNRAP. Complete variable domain (other parts from reference TRBV12-5 and TRBJ1-3): DARVTQTPRHKVTEMGQEVTMRCQPILGHNTVFWYRQTMMQGLELLAYFRNRAPLDDSGMPKDRFSAEMPDATLATLKIQPSEPRDSAVYFCASGRQGTENTIYFGEGSWLTVV.

Ten or more counts support this clonotype. The V gene is TRBV30, the J gene TRBJ2-1, with D unclear. Germline V gene sequence: CDR1 GTSNPN, CDR2 SVGIG (reference sequence). CDR3 size: 12 residues. V was pared by 3 bases and J by 8 bases, with 11 bases between. The CDR3 reads CAWSLAGHEQFF. CDR3 DNA sequence: TGTGCCTGGAGCCTGGCAGGCCATGAGCAGTTCTTC.

On this clonotype: With a much larger clone just one base away, this may be a read error. The chain couples TRBV3-1 to TRBJ1-1; no firm D call. The germline V gene has CDR1 LGHDT and CDR2 YNNKEL (reference sequence). Deletions cut 4 bases from V and 0 bases from J, with 12 bases between. The CDR3 length is 15 residues. The CDR3 protein is CASSRAGRVNTEAFF. As DNA, the CDR3 is TGTGCCAGCAGCCGAGCCGGGCGGGTGAACACTGAAGCTTTCTTT.